A single TCR beta chain is shown here with its context. Its antigen is as yet unknown. Germline V gene data show CDR1 as SGHTA and CDR2 as FQGNSA. V gave up 5 bases and J gave up 4 bases; unmatched junction bases: 7. The CDR3 length is 14 residues. The data originate from a study of a mutant IDH1 vaccine in newly diagnosed glioma. Time point reported: week 23, last vaccination. A 20-mer mutant IDH1 peptide at 300 ug was injected subcutaneously with topical imiquimod. Each tumor in the donors was a new WHO grade 3 or 4 astrocytoma, IDH1-mutant and ATRX-lost. Profiled with immunoSEQ multiplex PCR; TCRdb holds only in-frame clones, not every one. The sample shows approximately 50,000 clones, 87% of them seen only once.

The sequence derives from a man aged 40-49 years with glioma. The sequencing used PBMCs, collected from a glioma patient whose treatment included an IDH1 peptide vaccine. The chain joins TRBV7-2 to TRBJ2-7; 8 bases align to TRBD1. CDR3 nucleotides: TGTGCCAGCAGCCCAAGACAGGGGAGATACGAGCAGTACTTC. Translation: CASSPRQGRYEQYF.